The clone carrying this TCR beta chain was seen only a few times. As yet, its antigen is unknown. TCRdb passed the 5' RACE reads through MiXCR, listing each CDR3 protein once. The data contain around 310,000 distinct CDR3 sequences, 3.6% of them singletons. This CDR3 is 14 amino acids long. Trimming cost V 6 bases and J 6 bases; bases outside gene matches: 7. This entry belongs to a study of T cells after yellow fever vaccination. Findings and limits, study-wide: In post-booster samples, most primary-vaccination clones reappeared (approximately 95% CD4, about 91% CD8). Although the secondary response was weaker, it peaked faster, at day 5 versus 15. Just a small share of clonotypes turned up in the CD4 compartment as well as the CD8 compartment.

This TCR was sampled from a man between 18 and 35 years old who received the YFV17D yellow fever vaccine. The chain couples TRBV12-3 or TRBV12-4 to TRBJ2-3, with 9 bases matching TRBD1. The starting material was PBMCs, obtained on the day of the yellow fever booster vaccination. The chain's CDR3 is CASSPRDRDDTQYF. The CDR3 DNA reads as TGTGCCAGCAGCCCCCGGGACAGGGATGATACGCAGTATTTT.